Below, 23 T cell receptor beta chains from the same sample are listed, as sequenced in a study of cytomegalovirus exposure and HLA in healthy donors. This PCR relied on a set of 60 Vbeta primers and 13 Jbeta primers. Produced via immunoSEQ multiplex PCR; TCRdb's table is partial and in-frame only. The sample holds 90,000 to 150,000 clones; less than 85% are singletons and the top ten take roughly 16%. Sequencing was carried out using PBMCs. Receptors originate from a man in his fifties in good health and CMV-seropositive.

The rearrangement joins TRBV11-2 to TRBJ2-7; D might be TRBD1 (5 bases). V lost 5 bases to trimming and J lost 4 bases, with 12 bases between them. CDR3 length equals 13 residues. Germline assignment: CDR1 SGHAT and CDR2 FQNNGV. CDR3 protein: CASSPMQGYEQYF. CDR3 coding DNA: TGTGCCAGCAGCCCCATGCAGGGATACGAGCAGTACTTC.

The chain combines TRBV7-2 with TRBJ2-2, with 9 bases that match TRBD2. This CDR3 spans 17 amino acids. The germline CDR1 and CDR2 sequences are SGHTA and FQGNSA. Unmatched junction bases numbered 11, after V lost 3 bases and J lost 6 bases. Written as DNA, the CDR3 is TGTGCCAGCAGCTTGTGGGTAGCGGGGGTAAACGCCGGGGAGCTGTTTTTT. Translated, it gives CASSLWVAGVNAGELFF.

V is TRBV15 and J is TRBJ2-5, with D perhaps TRBD2 (5 bases). The CDR3 sequence is 16 residues long. The germline V and J ends were trimmed by 1 base and 1 base, with 13 bases remaining between them. Germline-derived CDR1 and CDR2 are LNHNV and YYDKDF (reference sequence). CDR3 in amino acids: CATSRGRLNPQETQYF. The CDR3 coding sequence is TGTGCCACCAGCAGAGGGAGGTTGAACCCCCAAGAGACCCAGTACTTC.

This chain joins TRBV18 and TRBJ2-5; a possible D gene is TRBD2 (5 bases). The length of the CDR3 is 12 residues. In germline, CDR1 is KGHSH, CDR2 LQKENI. Trimming pared 3 bases from V and 5 bases from J, leaving 7 bases between. CDR3 loop: CASSPGEETQYF. For the CDR3, the DNA is TGTGCCAGCTCACCCGGGGAGGAGACCCAGTACTTC.

This chain joins TRBV10-3 and TRBJ1-1; 7 bases map to TRBD1. V lost 8 bases, J lost 0 bases, and 3 bases stayed unmatched. The CDR3 length is 13 residues. Germline V gene data show CDR1 as ENHRY and CDR2 as SYGVKD. This CDR3 is CAIGTDLNTEAFF. The CDR3 coding sequence is TGTGCCATCGGGACAGATCTGAACACTGAAGCTTTCTTT.

The chain combines TRBV19 with TRBJ1-5; D is perhaps TRBD1 (6 bases). The length of the CDR3 is 15 residues. Looked up from germline, CDR1 is LNHDA and CDR2 is SQIVND (reference sequence). V lost 6 bases and J 2 bases, leaving 14 bases between the germline ends. Here the CDR3 DNA reads TGTGCCAGTAGGAGAGGGGGTGGTGGCAATCAGCCCCAGCATTTT. Protein product: CASRRGGGGNQPQHF. Variable domain in full (rest from reference TRBV19 and TRBJ1-5): DGGITQSPKYLFRKEGQNVTLSCEQNLNHDAMYWYRQDPGQGLRLIYYSQIVNDFQKGDIAEGYSVSREKKESFPLTVTSAQKNPTAFYLCASRRGGGGNQPQHFGDGTRLSIL.

V gene TRBV5-1 combines with J gene TRBJ2-3, with D hard to call. Germline assignment: CDR1 SGHRS and CDR2 YFSETQ. V lost 0 bases, J lost 5 bases, and 4 bases lay in between. The CDR3 totals 12 residues. The CDR3 reads CASSLDLDTQYF. For the CDR3, the DNA is TGCGCCAGCAGCTTGGACTTAGATACGCAGTATTTT.

The chain is built from TRBV9 and TRBJ2-3; tentatively, D is TRBD2 (5 bases). The CDR3 loop spans 14 amino acids. Trimming pared 3 bases from V and 7 bases from J, leaving 15 bases between. Germline V gene data show CDR1 as SGDLS and CDR2 as YYNGEE. The CDR3 sequence: CASSEVVPGNTQYF. The CDR3, as DNA: TGTGCCAGCAGCGAGGTGGTCCCGGGGAATACGCAGTATTTT.

Comments on this clone: Sequence at one end of the junction differs from germline and may be a read error. The chain joins TRBV19 to TRBJ1-5, with 7 bases that match TRBD1. Germline V CDR1 and CDR2: LNHDA, SQIVND (reference sequence). This CDR3 is built from 15 residues. DNA of the CDR3: TGTGCCAGTAGTACCGGACAGGTCCAGCATCAGCCCCGGCATTTT. It encodes CASSTGQVQHQPRHF.

Written as DNA, the CDR3 is TGTGCCAGTAGTATGCTTCCTAACGGGGGGACTGAAGCTTTCTTT. It specifies CASSMLPNGGTEAFF. V and J are TRBV19 and TRBJ1-1, with D possibly TRBD1 on 5 matching bases. V lost 3 bases to trimming and J lost 5 bases, with 16 bases between them. This CDR3 contains 15 residues. Per germline, CDR1 LNHDA and CDR2 SQIVND (reference sequence).

V and J are TRBV2 and TRBJ1-4; tentatively, D is TRBD1 (5 bases). Germline-derived CDR1 and CDR2 are SNHLY and FYNNEI. V was clipped by 2 bases and J by 6 bases, with 16 bases between them. This CDR3 is 16 amino acids long. DNA of the CDR3: TGTGCCAGCAGTGAATTTGGGGCGCATTCCTATGAAAAACTGTTTTTT. Protein: CASSEFGAHSYEKLFF.

The chain uses TRBV7-9 and TRBJ2-5; D not resolved. V lost 0 bases to trimming and J lost 0 bases, with 5 bases between them. Germline-derived CDR1 and CDR2 are SEHNR and FQNEAQ (reference sequence). The CDR3 runs to 14 residues. The DNA of the CDR3 is TGTGCCAGCAGCTTAGCGGTAGACCAAGAGACCCAGTACTTC. Amino acid sequence: CASSLAVDQETQYF.

This chain uses TRBV14 with TRBJ2-7, with TRBD1 matching over 7 bases. Germline V gene sequence: CDR1 SGHDN, CDR2 FVKESK. The CDR3 totals 15 residues. J was trimmed by 4 bases and V by 1 base; bases with no gene match: 7. This CDR3 is CASSQAPRGSYEQYF. CDR3 bases: TGTGCCAGCAGCCAAGCCCCCAGGGGGTCATACGAGCAGTACTTC.

In regard to this clone: The junction departs from germline at one end; a sequencing error may be responsible. V and J are TRBV4-1 and TRBJ1-4; D may be TRBD1 (5 bases). The CDR3 length is 15 residues. CDR1 and CDR2 from the germline V gene are MGHRA and YSYEKL. The CDR3 DNA reads as TGCGCCAGCAGTCAAGAGGGTGGGAGGGGTGAAAAACTGTTTTTT. This gives the protein CASSQEGGRGEKLFF.

This clone was observed once. The CDR3 region is CASRPAGTEAHEQYF. DNA of the CDR3: TGCGCCAGCAGGCCTGCCGGGACAGAAGCCCACGAGCAGTACTTC. The rearrangement links TRBV5-1 to TRBJ2-7; the match to TRBD1 covers 7 bases. V trimming: 5 bases; J trimming: 5 bases; junction bases outside the gene matches: 13. CDR1 and CDR2 (germline): SGHRS, YFSETQ. The CDR3 totals 15 residues.

As regards this clone: A junction boundary mismatches the germline segment, possibly from a read error. The chain links TRBV19 to TRBJ2-2; 7 bases are shared with TRBD2. Germline values: CDR1 LNHDA, CDR2 SQIVND (reference sequence). The CDR3 covers 15 residues. CDR3 nucleotides: TGTGCCACCAGCCGCGGGGGAGGGAACACCGGGGAGTTGTTTTTT. This codes for CATSRGGGNTGELFF. The whole variable domain, filled in from reference TRBV19 and TRBJ2-2, reads DGGITQSPKYLFRKEGQNVTLSCEQNLNHDAMYWYRQDPGQGLRLIYYSQIVNDFQKGDIAEGYSVSREKKESFPLTVTSAQKNPTAFYLCATSRGGGNTGELFFGEGSRLTVL.

This clone showed up just a few times. The chain's CDR3 is CASSQDGQGAYEQYF. The CDR3 bases are TGCGCCAGCAGCCAAGACGGGCAGGGGGCATACGAGCAGTACTTC. The chain joins TRBV4-1 to TRBJ2-7; 8 nucleotides align to TRBD1. CDR1 is MGHRA, CDR2 YSYEKL, per germline. J lost 4 bases, V lost 0 bases, and 5 bases had no gene match. The CDR3 runs to 15 residues.

The genes are TRBV7-7 and TRBJ2-3; 7 bases are a match to TRBD2. CDR1 and CDR2 from the germline V gene are SSHAT and FNYEAQ (reference sequence). V was pared by 5 bases and J by 0 bases, with 5 bases of the junction left unmatched. The CDR3 is 15 residues long. The CDR3 protein is CASSPGRGSTDTQYF. CDR3 DNA: TGTGCCAGCAGCCCCGGGCGGGGGAGCACAGATACGCAGTATTTT.

The V gene is TRBV7-2, the J gene TRBJ2-4, with a tentative D call TRBD2 (5 bases). The CDR3 length is 15 residues. The germline gives CDR1 SGHTA, CDR2 FQGNSA. Trimming removed 3 bases at V and 6 bases at J, with 15 bases between. The CDR3 nucleotides are TGTGCCAGCAGCTTCTCCCGGGATCGTGGAAACATTCAGTACTTC. It encodes CASSFSRDRGNIQYF.

The J gene is TRBJ2-1, the V gene TRBV10-3; 7 bases map to TRBD2. The J segment lost 6 bases and the V segment lost 4 bases, leaving 6 bases of the junction unmatched. CDR1 is ENHRY and CDR2 is SYGVKD in the germline V gene. The length of the CDR3 is 14 residues. The CDR3 region is CAISGPSGANEQFF. In DNA form, the CDR3 reads TGTGCCATCAGTGGCCCAAGCGGGGCCAATGAGCAGTTCTTC.

V gene TRBV11-2 combines with J gene TRBJ2-1, with D perhaps TRBD2 (6 bases). Germline assignment: CDR1 SGHAT and CDR2 FQNNGV. CDR3 length: 14 residues. Between the trimmed V and J ends, which lost 8 bases and 2 bases, there was a span of 13 bases. CDR3 coding DNA: TGTGCCAGCTCCGCGGGGAGCGCCTACAATGAGCAGTTCTTC. This codes for CASSAGSAYNEQFF.

V usage is TRBV7-9 and J usage is TRBJ2-7; D may be TRBD1 (6 bases). Trimming took off 7 bases at V and 3 bases at J, with 16 bases between the two ends. This CDR3 has 14 amino acids. CDR1 is SEHNR, CDR2 FQNEAQ, per germline (reference sequence). DNA of the CDR3: TGTGCCAGCAACAGGGACCAAGGATACTACGAGCAGTACTTC. It specifies CASNRDQGYYEQYF.

V and J are TRBV28 and TRBJ2-2; TRBD1 might be the D (5 bases). V dropped 3 bases and J dropped 6 bases, with 26 bases sitting between them. Germline V gene lookup returns CDR1 MDHEN and CDR2 SYDVKM. CDR3 length equals 19 residues. The CDR3 loop reads CASSFPPRTSVANAGELFF. As DNA, the CDR3 is TGTGCCAGCAGTTTTCCCCCGAGGACATCGGTGGCAAACGCCGGGGAGCTGTTTTTT. Together with reference TRBV28 and TRBJ2-2, the CDR3 gives the full variable domain: DVKVTQSSRYLVKRTGEKVFLECVQDMDHENMFWYRQDPGLGLRLIYFSYDVKMKEKGDIPEGYSVSREKKERFSLILESASTNQTSMYLCASSFPPRTSVANAGELFFGEGSRLTVL.